These 2 T cell receptor beta chains share one sample of origin, sequenced in a study of T cells in Graves' hyperthyroidism and ophthalmopathy. The CDR3 regions of TCR beta were amplified from RNA transcripts. During a first-round RT-PCR of the TCR CDR3, the HTBI primer set was used. One entry per CDR3 protein results from TCRdb running MiXCR on the multiplex PCR reads. The sample shows around 270,000 distinct CDR3 sequences, approximately 18% of them seen only once. What was sequenced was blood. These receptors were obtained from a man aged 45-60 years with Graves' ophthalmopathy.

In this sample, this clonotype turned up a few times. The chain couples TRBV12-3 or TRBV12-4 to TRBJ1-5; possible D gene TRBD1, 5 bases. This CDR3 is built from 12 residues. With 5 bases removed from V and 3 bases from J, the gap between germline ends came to 5 bases. The CDR3 coding sequence is TGTGCCAGCAGTGGGACCAATCAGCCCCAGCATTTT. Encoded protein: CASSGTNQPQHF.

V usage is TRBV5-1 and J usage is TRBJ2-1; either TRBD1 or TRBD2 may fit D (6 bases each). Trimming cost V 6 bases and J 10 bases, with 14 bases left between them. The germline V gene has CDR1 SGHRS and CDR2 YFSETQ. This CDR3 contains 12 residues. CDR3: CASTLGGREQFF. In DNA, the CDR3 is TGCGCCAGCACCCTAGGGGGGAGGGAGCAGTTCTTC.